This entry concerns a single T cell receptor beta chain. Its cognate antigen has yet to be identified. No much larger clonotype is one base removed from it; base qualities were not supplied. CDR1 SGHDN and CDR2 FVKESK were looked up in the germline V gene. V is reduced by 2 bases and J by 2 bases, leaving a spacing of 11 bases between them. The cysteine opens and the phenylalanine closes a CDR3 of 15 amino acids. Left in the record is the CDR3 DNA by itself, 45 bases read in frame from the first base. This specimen comes from a study of human thymus T cells (dated by TCRdb to the early 2020s). At the level of the whole study: TCR alpha and beta repertoires from fewer than ten infant thymus samples and a few related peripheral blood samples were characterized in the study. Donor ages ranged from 7 to 244 days, and the cohort comprised five to seven male and two female infants.

Study-wide findings and limitations: On average, roughly 850,000 unique TCRB clonotypes were obtained from thymus samples, compared with approximately 80,000 from blood samples. According to the related research, thymic TCR repertoires were highly overlapping among unrelated individuals. Both the thymic and the peripheral blood repertoires appeared to show biased V and J gene segment usage.

Thymus tissue was obtained as surgical resects removed during corrective cardiac surgery. Immunologically healthy infants undergoing open corrective cardiac surgery for congenital heart defects in Finland were used as donors. Thymocytes were released mechanically from tissue and stored at -70 °C as pellets of roughly 8.5-32 million cells. A QIAsymphony instrument was used to extract genomic DNA from the frozen cell pellets. The immunoSEQ multiplex PCR assay was used to amplify the TCRB and TCRAD loci from a standardized amount of quality-controlled genomic DNA. Amplicons spanned the V(D)J region at a length sufficient to cover the CDR3 and identify V and J genes. Amplicon sequencing was performed on an Illumina platform through the commercial immunoSEQ service. For the original study's pipeline: Primer bias and sequencing errors were corrected using previously described methods, and TCRAD and TCRB definitions followed the IMGT database. immunoSEQ Analyzer 3.0 and VDJTools were used for repertoire analysis, which covered basic statistics, V/J segment usage, diversity estimates, rarefaction and pairwise overlap. To estimate diversity, the Chao1, ChaoE, Efron-Thisted, Shannon and inverse Simpson indices were applied, and diversity was also estimated on datasets down-sampled to the smallest sample. Repertoire overlap used strict matching of CDR3 nucleotide sequence, V gene and J gene, with Jaccard-based multidimensional scaling clustering. TCRdb carries this immuneACCESS record with in-frame sequences only. Its versions omit some clonotypes, under half of them owing to an unresolved V gene in the studies checked, with the rest unexplained. V and J calls plus clone size are reproduced from that table; the DNA served to infer D and trimming. This sample holds tens of thousands of clones; 90% to 98% were observed only once. The ten largest account for 0.031% of the sample.

This receptor was identified in a boy younger than two with a congenital heart defect but otherwise immunologically healthy. This chain joins TRBV14 to TRBJ2-3; a weak D assignment points to TRBD2 (5 bases agree). The sample consisted of thymus tissue. The CDR3 sequence is CASSQRGRFTDTQYF. The DNA sequence follows: TGTGCCAGCAGCCAACGCGGGCGGTTCACAGATACGCAGTATTTT. Joined to the reference TRBV14 and TRBJ2-3 proteins, this CDR3 gives the full variable domain: EAGVTQFPSHSVIEKGQTVTLRCDPISGHDNLYWYRRVMGKEIKFLLHFVKESKQDESGMPNNRFLAERTGGTYSTLKVQPAELEDSGVYFCASSQRGRFTDTQYFGPGTRLTVL.